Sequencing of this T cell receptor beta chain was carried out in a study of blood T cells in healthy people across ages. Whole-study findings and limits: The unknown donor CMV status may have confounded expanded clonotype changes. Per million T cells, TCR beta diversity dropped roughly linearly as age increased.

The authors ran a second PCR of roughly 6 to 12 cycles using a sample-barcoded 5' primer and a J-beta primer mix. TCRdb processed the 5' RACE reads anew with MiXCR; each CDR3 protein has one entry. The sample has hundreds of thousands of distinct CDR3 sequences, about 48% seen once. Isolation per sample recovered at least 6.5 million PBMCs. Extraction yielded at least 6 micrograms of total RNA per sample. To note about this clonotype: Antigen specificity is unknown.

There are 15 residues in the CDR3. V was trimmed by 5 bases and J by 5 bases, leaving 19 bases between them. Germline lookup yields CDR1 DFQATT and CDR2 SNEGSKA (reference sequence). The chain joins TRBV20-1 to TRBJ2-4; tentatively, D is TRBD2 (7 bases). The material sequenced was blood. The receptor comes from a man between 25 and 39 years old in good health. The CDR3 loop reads CSASQGGGHQNIQYF. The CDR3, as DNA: TGCAGTGCTTCGCAGGGAGGGGGACATCAAAACATTCAGTACTTC.